The 2 T cell receptor beta chains presented below share a single source sample, sequenced in a study of early T cells in non-severe SARS-CoV-2 infection. MiXCR, run by TCRdb on the 5' RACE reads, gives a single entry per CDR3 protein. The sample includes approximately 71,000 distinct CDR3 sequences, approximately 14% of them seen just once. The specimen was whole blood. These receptors were taken from an adult who was a healthcare worker with PCR-confirmed SARS-CoV-2 infection or an uninfected control (not recorded which).

This chain uses TRBV12-3 or TRBV12-4 with TRBJ2-3; TRBD2 is a possible D gene (6 bases). The V end was cut by 6 bases, the J end by 0 bases, with 13 bases between. This CDR3 comprises 15 residues. The CDR3 reads CASSLLGTSTDTQYF. The CDR3 DNA sequence: TGTGCCAGCAGCCTCCTAGGGACTAGCACAGATACGCAGTATTTT.

V and J are TRBV7-2 and TRBJ1-6; a weak D match, TRBD1 (5 bases). The V end lost 6 bases, the J end lost 11 bases, and 17 bases lay between the germline ends. This CDR3 is 14 amino acids long. Germline CDR1 SGHTA, CDR2 FQGNSA. CDR3 bases: TGTGCCAGCAGACCCAGGACAAGTTATCCACCCCTCCACTTT. This encodes CASRPRTSYPPLHF.